This is a list of T cell receptor beta chains from one sample in a study of T cell responses to AZD1222 COVID-19 vaccine. The assay was immunoSEQ multiplex PCR, and TCRdb's table has in-frame clones only and misses some. This table has some 150,000 clones, about 87% appearing once. Sequencing was performed on peripheral blood, taken on day 0 of AZD1222 vaccination. The receptors derive from an adult in good health. CDR3s include the opening cysteine and the closing phenylalanine or tryptophan. D genes are given only for firm matches.

TRBD1	TRBJ1-6	TRBV27	CASSQGTGVLHSPLHF	TGTGCCAGCAGTCAGGGGACAGGGGTATTGCATTCACCCCTCCACTTT
-	TRBJ1-1	TRBV7-2	CASKDRLNTEAFF	TGTGCGAGCAAGGACAGACTGAACACTGAAGCTTTCTTT
TRBD2	TRBJ2-3	TRBV18	CASRTTGASGTSTDTQYF	TGTGCCAGCCGAACCACTGGGGCTAGCGGGACAAGCACAGATACGCAGTATTTT
TRBD1	TRBJ2-2	TRBV28	CASSFPGQVTGELFF	TGTGCCAGCAGTTTCCCGGGACAGGTCACCGGGGAGCTGTTTTTT
-	TRBJ1-1	TRBV5-6	CASSFQGMNTEAFF	TGTGCCAGCAGCTTTCAGGGAATGAACACTGAAGCTTTCTTT
-	TRBJ1-5	TRBV7-2	CASSLVGALSNQPQHF	TGTGCCAGCAGCTTAGTCGGGGCTCTGAGCAATCAGCCCCAGCATTTT
TRBD1	TRBJ1-6	TRBV7-9	CASSLSRGTVHSPLHF	TGTGCCAGCAGCCTCAGCCGCGGGACAGTTCATTCACCCCTCCACTTT
TRBD2	TRBJ2-3	TRBV24-1	CATSRGSGGWGTDTQYF	TGTGCCACCAGTAGAGGAAGCGGGGGATGGGGCACAGATACGCAGTATTTT
-	TRBJ1-2	TRBV7-2	CASRNPTRLQRAWYGYTF	TGTGCCAGCAGAAATCCAACCCGCCTCCAGCGGGCCTGGTATGGCTACACCTTC
TRBD1	TRBJ2-7	TRBV7-2	CASSHQTGVSYEQYF	TGTGCCAGCAGCCACCAGACAGGGGTCTCCTACGAGCAGTACTTC
TRBD2	TRBJ2-3	TRBV24-1	CATSDPTSGGATDTQYF	TGTGCCACCAGTGACCCGACTAGCGGGGGGGCGACAGATACGCAGTATTTT
TRBD1	TRBJ1-5	TRBV7-9	CASSSGTANQPQHF	TGTGCCAGCAGCTCCGGGACAGCAAATCAGCCCCAGCATTTT
TRBD1	TRBJ1-2	TRBV28	CASSSQWDRENYGYTF	TGTGCCAGCAGTAGTCAATGGGACAGGGAAAACTATGGCTACACCTTC